The rows below give T cell receptor beta chains drawn from one sample of a study of Tregs in tolerant kidney transplant recipients. Profiling relied on immunoSEQ multiplex PCR, and the TCRdb table lists in-frame clones only, not all of them. This table has roughly 250,000 clones, more than 65% appearing once. Material for sequencing was CD4+ T cells from blood. Receptors originate from a human donor in good health. Each CDR3 is given with its conserved first and last residue. The D gene is left open where the match is weak. Clone size is stated in some rows and not others, as once, few, many or a class when expanded.

-,TRBJ2-7,TRBV6-6,TRBD2,CASSYTSGSVEQYF,TGTGCCAGCAGTTACACTAGCGGGAGCGTCGAGCAGTACTTC
-,TRBJ1-1,TRBV6-5,-,CASTKTGTSNTEAFF,TGTGCCAGCACCAAAACCGGGACCTCCAACACTGAAGCTTTCTTT
-,TRBJ2-3,TRBV11-2,TRBD2,CASSLLAGSYTQYF,TGTGCCAGCAGCTTACTAGCGGGGAGTTATACGCAGTATTTT
-,TRBJ2-1,TRBV5-4,TRBD2,CASSPGGRHHNEQFF,TGTGCCAGCAGCCCGGGGGGGCGGCACCACAATGAGCAGTTCTTC
once,TRBJ2-3,TRBV6-5,-,CASRQGPTDTQYF,TGTGCCAGCAGGCAGGGTCCCACAGATACGCAGTATTTT
-,TRBJ2-7,TRBV5-4,-,CASSTSRQRSSYEQYF,TGTGCCAGCAGCACCTCTAGACAGCGTAGCTCCTACGAGCAGTACTTC
-,TRBJ2-1,TRBV23-1,-,CASPVGSPDFSSYNEQFF,TGCGCCAGCCCCGTTGGCTCCCCAGACTTTAGCTCCTACAATGAGCAGTTCTTC
-,TRBJ1-4,TRBV30,-,CAWSGALTATTNEKLFF,TGTGCCTGGAGTGGGGCGTTAACAGCGACAACTAATGAAAAACTGTTTTTT
many,TRBJ2-5,TRBV2,TRBD2,CAGRLTSGGAKYF,TGTGCCGGACGACTCACTAGCGGGGGGGCCAAGTACTTC
-,TRBJ1-2,TRBV6-5,-,CASSYGGVGGYTF,TGTGCCAGCAGTTACGGGGGGGTAGGTGGCTACACCTTC
-,TRBJ2-4,TRBV9,-,CASSVALGMENIQYF,TGTGCCAGCAGCGTCGCGTTGGGGATGGAAAACATTCAGTACTTC
-,TRBJ2-5,TRBV2,-,CASSDWVQETQYF,TGTGCCAGCAGTGATTGGGTCCAAGAGACCCAGTACTTC
once,TRBJ2-1,TRBV10-2,-,CASRRGGGPVEYNEQFF,TGCGCCAGCAGACGTGGGGGGGGGCCTGTGGAATACAATGAGCAGTTCTTC
few,TRBJ2-5,TRBV29-1,TRBD1,CSVDVGGDGGETQYF,TGCAGCGTTGATGTAGGGGGCGATGGGGGTGAGACCCAGTACTTC
-,TRBJ1-4,TRBV30,-,CAWSGGTTNEKLFF,TGTGCCTGGAGTGGAGGGACAACTAATGAAAAACTGTTTTTT